The subject of this entry is one T cell receptor (beta chain). Its antigen is as yet unknown. This sample was included in a study of graft-versus-host responses after intestinal transplantation. General study findings and limits: When patients had graft-donor T cell macrochimerism, their allografts held high graft-versus-host to host-versus-graft clonal ratios. GvH clone levels peaked in circulation, and this peak was associated with early post-transplant HvG declines.

Sequencing was performed with immunoSEQ multiplex PCR; in TCRdb, only in-frame clones are kept and a portion is missing. Of fewer than 65,000 clones listed, about 90% are singletons. The germline V gene encodes CDR1 LGHNA and CDR2 YNFKEQ. The V segment lost 4 bases and the J segment 1 base; nucleotides outside the gene matches: 8. CDR3 length: 16 amino acids. This sequence was found in a human donor who was the organ donor for an intestinal transplant. The sequencing here drew on unstimulated CD4+ T cells sorted from spleen or lymph node cells, taken before transplant. The J gene is TRBJ2-3, the V gene TRBV4-2; 7 bases map to TRBD2. CDR3 in amino acids: CASSPRLSGGTDTQYF. CDR3 DNA sequence: TGTGCCAGCAGCCCCCGCCTCAGCGGGGGCACAGATACGCAGTATTTT.